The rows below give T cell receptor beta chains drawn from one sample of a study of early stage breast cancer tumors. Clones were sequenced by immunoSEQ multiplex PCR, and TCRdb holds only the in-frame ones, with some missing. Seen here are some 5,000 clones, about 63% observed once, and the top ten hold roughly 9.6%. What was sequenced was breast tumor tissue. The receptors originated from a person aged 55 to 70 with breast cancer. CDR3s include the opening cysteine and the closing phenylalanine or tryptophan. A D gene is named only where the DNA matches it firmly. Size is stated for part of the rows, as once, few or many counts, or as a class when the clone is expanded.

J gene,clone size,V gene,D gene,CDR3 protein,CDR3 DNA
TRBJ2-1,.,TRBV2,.,CASSEEGQNYNEQFF,TGTGCCAGCAGTGAAGAGGGGCAGAACTACAATGAGCAGTTCTTC
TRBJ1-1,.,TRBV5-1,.,CASSFKNTGPPFSTEAFF,TGCGCCAGCAGCTTCAAAAATACCGGGCCCCCTTTCAGCACTGAAGCTTTCTTT
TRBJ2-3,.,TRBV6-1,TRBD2,CASSLLAASTDTQYF,TGTGCCAGCAGTTTGCTAGCGGCTAGCACAGATACGCAGTATTTT
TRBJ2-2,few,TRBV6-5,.,CASSYARAGELFF,TGTGCCAGCAGTTACGCCAGGGCCGGGGAGCTGTTTTTT
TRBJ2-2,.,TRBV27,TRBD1,CASSPSTGGTGELFF,TGTGCCAGCAGTCCCTCAACAGGGGGCACCGGGGAGCTGTTTTTT
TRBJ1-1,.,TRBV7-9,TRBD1,CASSLDGQGGTEAFF,TGTGCCAGCAGCTTAGACGGACAGGGCGGGACTGAAGCTTTCTTT
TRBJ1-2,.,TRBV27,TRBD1,CASTRQGANGYTF,TGTGCCAGCACAAGACAGGGGGCGAACGGCTACACCTTC
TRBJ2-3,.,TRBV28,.,CASSPPDRITDTQYF,TGTGCCAGCAGCCCCCCGGACAGAATAACAGATACGCAGTATTTT
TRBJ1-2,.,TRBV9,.,CASSPRWGSDYGYTF,TGTGCCAGCAGCCCGAGGTGGGGGTCGGACTATGGCTACACCTTC
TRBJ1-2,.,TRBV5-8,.,CASSLDLRGGYGYTF,TGTGCCAGCAGCTTGGACCTACGAGGTGGGTATGGCTACACCTTC
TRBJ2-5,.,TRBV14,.,CASSLNRVETQYF,TGTGCCAGCAGCCTCAACAGGGTCGAGACCCAGTACTTC
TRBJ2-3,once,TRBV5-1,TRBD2,CASSLILAGPTDTQYF,TGCGCCAGCAGCTTAATACTAGCGGGACCCACAGATACGCAGTATTTT
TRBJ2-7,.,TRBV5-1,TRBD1,CASSSGQGNYEQYF,TGCGCCAGCAGCTCCGGACAGGGAAACTACGAGCAGTACTTC
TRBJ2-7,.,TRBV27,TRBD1,CASSLLSPGQGVYEQYF,TGTGCCAGCAGTTTACTGTCCCCGGGACAGGGGGTTTACGAGCAGTACTTC
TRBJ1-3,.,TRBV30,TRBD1,CACYRGGNTIYF,TGTGCCTGCTACAGGGGTGGAAACACCATATATTTT
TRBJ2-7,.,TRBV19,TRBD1,CASSIQGAGDEQYF,TGTGCCAGTAGTATACAGGGGGCAGGAGACGAGCAGTACTTC
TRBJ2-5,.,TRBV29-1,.,CSVEGQYQETQYF,TGCAGCGTGGAGGGACAGTACCAAGAGACCCAGTACTTC
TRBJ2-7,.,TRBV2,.,CASGGRGGGSEQYF,TGTGCCAGCGGCGGGCGGGGAGGGGGCTCCGAGCAGTACTTC
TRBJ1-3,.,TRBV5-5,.,CASSLKDFSGNTIYF,TGTGCCAGCAGCTTGAAGGACTTCTCTGGAAACACCATATATTTT
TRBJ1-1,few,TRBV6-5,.,CASKVGPNTEAFF,TGTGCCAGCAAGGTCGGGCCGAACACTGAAGCTTTCTTT
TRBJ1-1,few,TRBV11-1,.,CASSLYANTEAFF,TGTGCCAGCAGCTTATACGCGAACACTGAAGCTTTCTTT
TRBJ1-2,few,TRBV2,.,CASNRGDGYTF,TGTGCCAGCAATCGGGGAGATGGCTACACCTTC
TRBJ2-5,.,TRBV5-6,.,CASSLGQIRRETQYF,TGTGCCAGCAGCTTGGGACAAATAAGGCGGGAGACCCAGTACTTC
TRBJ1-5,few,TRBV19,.,CASSPRTSYSNQPQHF,TGTGCCAGTAGTCCCCGCACATCGTATAGCAATCAGCCCCAGCATTTT
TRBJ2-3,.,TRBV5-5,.,CASSLGGGAYTDTQYF,TGTGCCAGCAGCTTGGGAGGGGGGGCCTACACAGATACGCAGTATTTT
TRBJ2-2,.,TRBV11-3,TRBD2,CAISPPGGSGSFTGELFF,TGTGCCATCAGCCCCCCGGGGGGTAGCGGGAGTTTCACCGGGGAGCTGTTTTTT
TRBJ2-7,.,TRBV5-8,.,CASSFGTNSYEQYF,TGTGCCAGCAGCTTCGGCACAAACTCCTACGAGCAGTACTTC
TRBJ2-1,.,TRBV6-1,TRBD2,CASRGLAESYNEQFF,TGTGCCAGCAGAGGACTAGCGGAATCCTACAATGAGCAGTTCTTC
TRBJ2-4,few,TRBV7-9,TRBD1,CASSRWDRENIQYF,TGTGCCAGCAGCCGCTGGGACAGGGAAAACATTCAGTACTTC
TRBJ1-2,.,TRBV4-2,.,CASSWGSGSNYGYTF,TGTGCCAGCAGCTGGGGGTCTGGGTCCAACTATGGCTACACCTTC
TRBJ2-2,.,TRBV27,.,CASSPYTGELFF,TGTGCCAGCAGTCCGTACACCGGGGAGCTGTTTTTT
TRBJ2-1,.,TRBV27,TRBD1,CASSGRTGLWFF,TGTGCCAGCAGTGGTCGGACAGGGTTGTGGTTCTTC
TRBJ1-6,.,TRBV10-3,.,CAIRGLNGERFSPLHF,TGTGCCATCAGGGGGCTCAACGGGGAGAGATTTTCACCCCTCCACTTT
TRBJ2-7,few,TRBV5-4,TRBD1,CASSSGQGLGEQYF,TGTGCCAGCAGCTCTGGACAGGGCCTGGGGGAGCAGTACTTC
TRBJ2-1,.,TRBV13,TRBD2,CASSPDSSGRAEDEQFF,TGTGCCAGCAGCCCGGACTCTAGCGGGAGGGCCGAGGATGAGCAGTTCTTC
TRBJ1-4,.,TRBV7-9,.,CASSLGQANEKLFF,TGTGCCAGCAGCTTAGGACAGGCAAATGAAAAACTGTTTTTT
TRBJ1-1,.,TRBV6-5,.,CASSANSNRGTEAFF,TGTGCCAGCAGTGCTAACAGCAACCGGGGCACTGAAGCTTTCTTT
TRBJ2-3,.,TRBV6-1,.,CASSAREGTDTQYF,TGTGCCAGCAGTGCCCGCGAGGGGACAGATACGCAGTATTTT
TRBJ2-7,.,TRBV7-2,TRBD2,CAPWGLAGDEQYF,TGTGCCCCGTGGGGACTAGCGGGGGATGAGCAGTACTTC
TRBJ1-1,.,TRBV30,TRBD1,CAWSTGTGNTEAFF,TGTGCCTGGAGTACCGGGACAGGGAATACTGAAGCTTTCTTT
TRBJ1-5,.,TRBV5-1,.,CASSLGRDQPQHF,TGCGCCAGCAGCTTAGGGAGGGACCAGCCCCAGCATTTT
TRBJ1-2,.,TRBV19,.,CASIGTQLGGYYGYTF,TGTGCCAGTATTGGTACTCAACTGGGGGGCTACTATGGCTACACCTTC
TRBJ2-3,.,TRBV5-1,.,CASSDPPTDTQYF,TGCGCCAGCAGCGACCCACCCACAGATACGCAGTATTTT
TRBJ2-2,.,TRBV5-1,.,CASSLADGGAGELFF,TGCGCCAGCAGCTTGGCAGACGGGGGCGCCGGGGAGCTGTTTTTT
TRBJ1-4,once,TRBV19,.,CASSPRGGTNEKLFF,TGTGCCAGTAGCCCCCGCGGGGGAACTAATGAAAAACTGTTTTTT
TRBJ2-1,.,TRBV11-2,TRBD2,CASSGGLAGVWVEQFF,TGTGCCAGCAGCGGAGGACTAGCGGGAGTGTGGGTTGAGCAGTTCTTC
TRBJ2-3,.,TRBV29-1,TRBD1,CSVDKDRGAVDTQYF,TGCAGCGTTGACAAGGACAGGGGCGCAGTAGATACGCAGTATTTT
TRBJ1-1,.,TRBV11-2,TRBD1,CASSRDRGNTEAFF,TGTGCCAGCAGCAGGGACAGGGGAAACACTGAAGCTTTCTTT